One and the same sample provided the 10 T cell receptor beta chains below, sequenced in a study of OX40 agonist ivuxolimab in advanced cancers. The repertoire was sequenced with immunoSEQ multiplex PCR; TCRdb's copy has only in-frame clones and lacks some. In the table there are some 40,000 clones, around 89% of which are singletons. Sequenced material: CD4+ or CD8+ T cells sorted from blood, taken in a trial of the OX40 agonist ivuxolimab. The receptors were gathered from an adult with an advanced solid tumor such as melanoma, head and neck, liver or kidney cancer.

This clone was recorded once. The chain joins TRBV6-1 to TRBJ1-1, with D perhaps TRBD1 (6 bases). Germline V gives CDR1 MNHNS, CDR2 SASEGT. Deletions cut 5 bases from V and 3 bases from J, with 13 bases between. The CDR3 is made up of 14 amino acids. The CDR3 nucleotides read TGTGCCAGCAGTACAATAGGGGGGGACACTGAAGCTTTCTTT. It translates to CASSTIGGDTEAFF.

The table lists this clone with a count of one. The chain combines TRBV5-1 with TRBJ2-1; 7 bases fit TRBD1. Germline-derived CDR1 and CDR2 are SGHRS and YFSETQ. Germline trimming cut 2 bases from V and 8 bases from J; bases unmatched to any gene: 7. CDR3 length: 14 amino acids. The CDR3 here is CASSLTGQVYEQFF. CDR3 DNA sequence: TGCGCCAGCAGCTTAACCGGACAGGTCTATGAGCAGTTCTTC.

The CDR3, as DNA: TGTGCCAGCAGCTTTCCTCAGACTAGCATCGCAGATACGCAGTATTTT. It codes for CASSFPQTSIADTQYF. This sequence joins TRBV7-2 and TRBJ2-3; 7 nucleotides line up with TRBD2. With V trimmed by 3 bases and J by 4 bases, 10 bases remained unmatched. The CDR3 runs 16 residues. From germline, CDR1 is SGHTA and CDR2 FQGNSA.

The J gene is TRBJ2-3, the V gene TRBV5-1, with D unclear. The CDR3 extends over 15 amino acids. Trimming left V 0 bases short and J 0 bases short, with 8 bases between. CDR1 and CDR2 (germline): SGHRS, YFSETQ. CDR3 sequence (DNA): TGCGCCAGCAGCTTGGGCTATACTAGCACAGATACGCAGTATTTT. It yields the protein CASSLGYTSTDTQYF.

The CDR3 protein is CASSSLAGQGVRETQYF. The CDR3, as DNA: TGTGCCAGCAGCTCACTCGCGGGACAGGGGGTTAGGGAGACCCAGTACTTC. V is TRBV5-6 and J is TRBJ2-5; TRBD1 matches 11 bases. Germline V gives CDR1 SGHDT, CDR2 YYEEEE. The V and J ends lost 3 bases and 5 bases, in that order; junction bases with no gene match: 12. The CDR3 loop spans 17 amino acids.

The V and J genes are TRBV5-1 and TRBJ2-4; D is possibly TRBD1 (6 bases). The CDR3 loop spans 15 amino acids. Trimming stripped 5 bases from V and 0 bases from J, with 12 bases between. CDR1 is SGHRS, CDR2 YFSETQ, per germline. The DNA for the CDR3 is TGCGCCAGCAGTCGGGACACCGAAGCCAAAAACATTCAGTACTTC. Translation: CASSRDTEAKNIQYF.

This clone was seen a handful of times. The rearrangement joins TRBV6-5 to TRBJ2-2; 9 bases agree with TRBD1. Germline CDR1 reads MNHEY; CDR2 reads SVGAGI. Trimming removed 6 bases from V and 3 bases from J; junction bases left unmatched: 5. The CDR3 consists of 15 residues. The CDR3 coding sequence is TGTGCCAGCAGAGACACAGGGGGCTACACCGGGGAGCTGTTTTTT. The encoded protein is CASRDTGGYTGELFF.

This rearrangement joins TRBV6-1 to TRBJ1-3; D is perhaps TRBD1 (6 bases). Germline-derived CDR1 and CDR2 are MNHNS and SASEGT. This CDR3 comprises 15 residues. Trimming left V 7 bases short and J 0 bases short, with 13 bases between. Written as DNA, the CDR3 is TGTGCCAGCACCAAACAGGGCCTCTCTGGAAACACCATATATTTT. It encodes CASTKQGLSGNTIYF.

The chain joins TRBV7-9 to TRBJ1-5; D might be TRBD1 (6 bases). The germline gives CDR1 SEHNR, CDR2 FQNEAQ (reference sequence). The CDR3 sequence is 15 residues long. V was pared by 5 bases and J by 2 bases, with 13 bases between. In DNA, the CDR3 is TGTGCCAGCAGCGCACAGGGTGGCGGCAATCAGCCCCAGCATTTT. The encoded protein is CASSAQGGGNQPQHF.

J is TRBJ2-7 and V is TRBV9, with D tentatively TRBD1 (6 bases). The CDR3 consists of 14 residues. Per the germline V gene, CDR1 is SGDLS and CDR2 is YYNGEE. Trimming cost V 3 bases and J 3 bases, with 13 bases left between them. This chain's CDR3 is CASSADPQGYEQYF. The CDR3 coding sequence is TGTGCCAGCAGCGCGGATCCACAGGGCTACGAGCAGTACTTC.